This T cell receptor (beta chain) stems from a study of T cell changes during pregnancy in multiple sclerosis. CDR1 SEHNR and CDR2 FQNEAQ come from the germline V gene (reference sequence). V was cut by 4 bases and J by 5 bases, with 15 bases left in between. CDR3 size: 15 residues. At least ten counts were recorded for this clone. The assay was immunoSEQ multiplex PCR, and TCRdb's table has in-frame clones only and misses some. The sample contains 55,000 to 85,000 clones, 80% to 95% of which appear only once. The V gene is TRBV7-9, the J gene TRBJ2-1; D is possibly TRBD1 (5 bases). Here the sequenced sample was peripheral blood, taken in the second trimester of pregnancy. This sequence originates from a female donor with multiple sclerosis, enrolled in a pregnancy study. Here the CDR3 DNA reads TGTGCCAGCAGCTCGGCCAGGGTGATTGACAATGAGCAGTTCTTC. Translated, it gives CASSSARVIDNEQFF.